These 20 T cell receptor beta chains were all obtained from the same sample, sequenced in a study of T-cell memory formation after mild COVID-19. In TCRdb, the 5' RACE reads were re-called with MiXCR into one record per CDR3 protein. Of hundreds of thousands of distinct CDR3 sequences detected, approximately 15% appear once; the ten largest clones hold roughly a fifth. The sequencing input was PBMCs or a T cell subset sorted from them (not recorded which). The receptor set was obtained from a man aged 18 to 29 who had mild COVID-19 (a few samples of this study predate the infection). Cell type and time point are not known.

V and J are TRBV7-2 and TRBJ1-5, with a weak D call TRBD1 (5 bases). V lost 5 bases, J lost 0 bases, and 14 bases lay in between. Germline V CDR1 and CDR2: SGHTA, FQGNSA. This CDR3 has 16 residues. CDR3 DNA: TGTGCCAGCAGCAGCCCGGGACTCAGTAGCAATCAGCCCCAGCATTTT. Its protein is CASSSPGLSSNQPQHF.

The chain carries TRBV6-2 or TRBV6-3 and TRBJ2-7, with D perhaps matching TRBD1 (6 bases). Germline V lookup: CDR1 MNHEY, CDR2 SVGEGT. This CDR3 contains 18 residues. V lost 6 bases and J 1 base, leaving 25 bases between the germline ends. CDR3 sequence: CASSLRQQGEPSSYEQYV. The CDR3 nucleotides read TGTGCCAGCAGCCTAAGACAACAGGGCGAACCCTCGTCCTACGAGCAGTACGTC.

V gene TRBV18 combines with J gene TRBJ2-1; D might be TRBD1 or TRBD2, each matching 5 bases. Germline CDR1 and CDR2: KGHSH and LQKENI. Trimming shortened V by 3 bases and J by 10 bases, and 13 bases separated the two germline ends. The CDR3 extends over 13 amino acids. The CDR3 DNA reads as TGTGCCAGCTCACCCCTGCGCGAGGGGGAGCAGTTCTTC. Translation gives CASSPLREGEQFF.

The chain carries TRBV7-9 and TRBJ2-2; D is ambiguous. The CDR3 sequence is 15 residues long. Germline CDR1 and CDR2: SEHNR and FQNEAQ (reference sequence). V was clipped by 5 bases and J by 6 bases, with 16 bases between them. CDR3 nucleotides: TGTGCCAGCAGCCAGCCCCACTTTTCCGCCGGGGAGCTGTTTTTT. Translating it yields CASSQPHFSAGELFF.

The chain recombines TRBV7-9 with TRBJ1-5; D is unclear. With 5 bases removed from V and 3 bases from J, the gap between germline ends came to 8 bases. The germline V gene encodes CDR1 SEHNR and CDR2 FQNEAQ (reference sequence). There are 13 residues in the CDR3. This chain's CDR3 is CASSRGLNQPQHF. Here the CDR3 DNA reads TGTGCCAGCAGCCGCGGGCTCAATCAGCCCCAGCATTTT. The whole variable domain, filled in from reference TRBV7-9 and TRBJ1-5, reads DTGVSQNPRHKITKRGQNVTFRCDPISEHNRLYWYRQTLGQGPEFLTYFQNEAQLEKSRLLSDRFSAERPKGSFSTLEIQRTEQGDSAMYLCASSRGLNQPQHFGDGTRLSIL.

This clonotype showed up just a few times. The chain is built from TRBV19 and TRBJ2-2; 8 bases map to TRBD1. V gave up 8 bases and J gave up 5 bases; unmatched junction bases: 4. The V gene's germline CDR1 is LNHDA and CDR2 SQIVND (reference sequence). CDR3 size: 13 residues. This chain's CDR3 is CASGDRPTGELFF. CDR3 in DNA: TGTGCCAGTGGGGACAGGCCTACCGGGGAGCTGTTTTTT.

This clonotype was counted only a few times. The V call is TRBV6-1, the J call TRBJ2-7; D might be TRBD2 (7 bases). Germline V gene sequence: CDR1 MNHNS, CDR2 SASEGT. CDR3 size: 14 residues. Trimming removed 6 bases at V and 3 bases at J, with 15 bases between. The CDR3 reads CASRPGGANYEQYF. The CDR3 DNA follows: TGTGCCAGCAGACCTGGGGGGGCGAACTACGAGCAGTACTTC.

The gene calls are TRBV6-2 or TRBV6-3 and TRBJ2-7, with 7 bases identical to TRBD1. J gave up 5 bases and V 6 bases, and 7 bases lay outside the gene matches. The CDR3 loop spans 13 amino acids. Per germline, CDR1 MNHEY and CDR2 SVGEGT. CDR3 coding DNA: TGTGCCAGCAGCCTACAGGGGATGGACGAGCAGTACTTC. Amino acids: CASSLQGMDEQYF.

The V call is TRBV7-9, the J call TRBJ1-1; D remains ambiguous. CDR1 and CDR2 (germline): SEHNR, FQNEAQ (reference sequence). Trimming took 10 bases from V and 2 from J, leaving 11 bases between them. The CDR3 sequence is 12 residues long. CDR3 region: CATRSPNTEAFF. The DNA for the CDR3 is TGTGCCACTAGATCGCCCAACACTGAAGCTTTCTTT.

The chain recombines TRBV7-9 with TRBJ1-2, with 9 bases matching TRBD1. V trimming: 5 bases; J trimming: 4 bases; junction bases outside the gene matches: 14. CDR3 size: 17 residues. CDR1 is SEHNR, CDR2 FQNEAQ, per germline (reference sequence). In nucleotides, the CDR3 is TGTGCCAGCAGCCCATCTTACAGGGGGCAGGTGGGCTATGGCTACACCTTC. Amino acid sequence: CASSPSYRGQVGYGYTF.

This clonotype was observed a handful of times. V gene TRBV29-1 combines with J gene TRBJ2-2; weak D call: TRBD1 (6 bases). Per germline, CDR1 SQVTM and CDR2 ANQGSEA. The CDR3 totals 13 residues. V dropped 7 bases and J dropped 6 bases, with 15 bases sitting between them. CDR3 region: CSAREQGAGELFF. CDR3 sequence (DNA): TGCAGCGCCCGAGAACAGGGCGCCGGGGAGCTGTTTTTT.

The chain recombines TRBV15 with TRBJ2-5; TRBD1 matches 8 bases. V gave up 9 bases and J gave up 4 bases; unmatched junction bases: 22. The CDR3 has 18 residues. Germline CDR1 and CDR2: LNHNV and YYDKDF (reference sequence). The CDR3 DNA reads as TGTGCCACAGGAAGCGCAGGGATCAGGGGGCGCAGAGGAGAGACCCAGTACTTC. It encodes CATGSAGIRGRRGETQYF.

Only a few counts were recorded for this clonotype. This chain uses TRBV21-1 with TRBJ2-4. TRBV21-1 is labeled a pseudogene. The CDR3 totals 13 residues. CDR3 region: CASRDLAKNIQYF. CDR3 coding DNA: TGTGCCAGCAGGGATCTAGCCAAAAACATTCAGTACTTC.

A few counts support this clonotype. The V and J genes are TRBV11-2 and TRBJ2-1; D might be TRBD1 (5 bases). The CDR3 totals 12 residues. Per the germline V gene, CDR1 is SGHAT and CDR2 is FQNNGV. Trimming cost V 5 bases and J 10 bases, with 12 bases left between them. The CDR3 sequence is CASSPQGREQFF. The CDR3 DNA sequence: TGTGCCAGCAGCCCCCAGGGCCGAGAGCAGTTCTTC.

In DNA form, the CDR3 reads TGTGCCAGTACTTCCGCCAGGGTGGATCAGCCCCAGCATTTT. This gives the protein CASTSARVDQPQHF. This chain connects TRBV19 to TRBJ1-5; D might be TRBD1 (5 bases). Trimming left V 7 bases short and J 5 bases short, with 15 bases between. The CDR3 loop spans 14 amino acids. Germline-derived CDR1 and CDR2 are LNHDA and SQIVND (reference sequence).

V is TRBV27 and J is TRBJ2-3; D is ambiguous. The CDR3 covers 13 residues. The germline CDR1 and CDR2 sequences are MNHEY and SMNVEV (reference sequence). V was clipped by 4 bases and J by 4 bases, with 9 bases between them. This CDR3 is CASSSASSDTQYF. The CDR3 DNA reads as TGTGCCAGCAGTTCCGCCTCGTCAGATACGCAGTATTTT.

This clonotype was detected many times. The CDR3 loop reads CASSVVPNEQFF. The CDR3 DNA is TGTGCCAGCAGCGTAGTCCCGAATGAGCAGTTCTTC. This chain links TRBV9 with TRBJ2-1; D not certain. V gave up 0 bases and J gave up 7 bases, with 5 bases separating them. This CDR3 has 12 residues. CDR1 is SGDLS, CDR2 YYNGEE, per germline.

In DNA, the CDR3 is TGTGCCACCAGTGATTTTGACGATGAGCAGTTCTTC. It translates to CATSDFDDEQFF. This chain links TRBV24-1 with TRBJ2-1, with no clear D. V was pared by 1 base and J by 8 bases, with 5 bases between. CDR3 size: 12 residues. Germline V CDR1 and CDR2: KGHDR, SFDVKD.

This clonotype was observed a handful of times. The chain couples TRBV12-3 or TRBV12-4 to TRBJ2-3; D unclear. The V end lost 2 bases, the J end lost 12 bases, and 6 bases lay between the germline ends. This CDR3 is built from 10 residues. CDR3 sequence: CASSLNAQYF. The CDR3 DNA sequence: TGTGCCAGCAGTTTAAACGCCCAGTATTTT.

In its sample, this clonotype was seen a few times. V usage is TRBV27 and J usage is TRBJ1-4, with 7 bases matching TRBD1. Per germline, CDR1 MNHEY and CDR2 SMNVEV (reference sequence). Trimming removed 4 bases from V and 6 bases from J; junction bases left unmatched: 5. The CDR3 is 14 residues long. CDR3 loop: CASSSHRGHEKLFF. In DNA, the CDR3 is TGTGCCAGCAGTTCACACAGGGGCCATGAAAAACTGTTTTTT.